This TCR beta chain is from a study of T cell changes during pregnancy in multiple sclerosis. The CDR3 contains 16 residues. Germline V CDR1 and CDR2: SGHTA, FQGNSA. Trimming took 5 bases from V and 7 from J, leaving 23 bases between them. Sequencing used immunoSEQ multiplex PCR; TCRdb keeps in-frame clones, though not all of them. Of 35,000 to 45,000 clones detected, about nine tenths appear once; the ten largest clones hold about 2.1%. The sample consisted of CD4+ T cells from peripheral blood mononuclear cells, taken after pregnancy. This TCR was recovered from a female donor in good health, enrolled as a control in a pregnancy study. This chain links TRBV7-2 with TRBJ2-5, with D maybe TRBD1 (7 bases). This CDR3 is CASSVNSGTVGGTQYF. For the CDR3, the DNA is TGTGCCAGCAGCGTTAATTCCGGGACAGTGGGGGGGACCCAGTACTTC.